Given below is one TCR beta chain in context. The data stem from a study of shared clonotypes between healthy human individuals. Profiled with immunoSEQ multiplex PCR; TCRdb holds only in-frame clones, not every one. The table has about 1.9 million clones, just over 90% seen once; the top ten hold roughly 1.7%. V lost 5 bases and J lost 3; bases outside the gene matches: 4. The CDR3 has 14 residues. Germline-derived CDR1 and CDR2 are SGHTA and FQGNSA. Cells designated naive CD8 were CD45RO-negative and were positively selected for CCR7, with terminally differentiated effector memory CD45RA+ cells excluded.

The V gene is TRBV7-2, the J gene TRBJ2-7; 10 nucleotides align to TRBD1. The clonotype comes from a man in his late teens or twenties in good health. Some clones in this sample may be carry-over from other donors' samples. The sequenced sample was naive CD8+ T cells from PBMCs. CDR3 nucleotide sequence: TGTGCCAGCAGCCTGACAGGGGGCTTCTACGAGCAGTACTTC. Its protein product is CASSLTGGFYEQYF. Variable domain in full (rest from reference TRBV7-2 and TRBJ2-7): GAGVSQSPSNKVTEKGKDVELRCDPISGHTALYWYRQSLGQGLEFLIYFQGNSAPDKSGLPSDRFSAERTGGSVSTLTIQRTQQEDSAVYLCASSLTGGFYEQYFGPGTRLTVT.